This T cell receptor (beta chain) was retrieved from a study of radiation and T cells in renal cell carcinoma. As for the study in general: Nephrectomy followed 15 Gy stereotactic body radiation by 4 weeks.

A remark on this clone: Its cognate antigen is unknown.

J gave up 5 bases and V 0 bases, and 8 bases lay outside the gene matches. This CDR3 contains 17 residues. Germline CDR1 SEHNR, CDR2 FQNEAQ (reference sequence). The study's findings and limits: Pretreatment tumor biopsies were lacking, so baseline clonotypes are unknown.

Time point described: blood 2 weeks post-SBRT. Treatment noted: 15 Gy SBRT to primary tumor, nephrectomy 4 weeks later. Clear cell pathology was present in this patient's renal cell carcinoma. Assay: immunoSEQ multiplex PCR; the TCRdb copy retains only in-frame clones and omits some. The sample has some 120,000 clones; roughly four fifths are singletons. The chain employs TRBV7-9 and TRBJ1-4; 8 nucleotides match TRBD1. The origin of this receptor is a woman between 55 and 75 years old with renal cell carcinoma. The sequenced sample was blood, obtained from a patient whose treatment included radiotherapy and nephrectomy. The CDR3 region is CASSLAPSGGGNEKLFF. In nucleotides, the CDR3 is TGTGCCAGCAGCTTAGCGCCGTCAGGGGGCGGGAATGAAAAACTGTTTTTT.